One and the same sample provided the 32 T cell receptor beta chains below, sequenced in a study of T cells in localized non-small cell lung cancer. The protocol was immunoSEQ multiplex PCR, while the TCRdb copy is restricted to in-frame clones and leaves out a portion. The sample lists about 43,000 clones, 90% to 95% occurring once. Sequenced here: PBMCs, sampled before any cancer treatment. The receptors here all came from a woman aged 35 to 69 with stage II lung adenocarcinoma.

This clone occurred once. The chain employs TRBV11-3 and TRBJ2-3; no reliable D call. Trimming cost V 4 bases and J 5 bases, with 10 bases left between them. Looked up from germline, CDR1 is SGHNT and CDR2 is YENEEA. This CDR3 region has 13 residues. The DNA for the CDR3 is TGTGCCAGCAGCTCCCCCCCTAGAGATACGCAGTATTTT. Its translation is CASSSPPRDTQYF.

V gene TRBV5-4 combines with J gene TRBJ1-6; no firm D call. The V gene lost 0 bases and the J gene lost 8 bases, with 9 bases spanning the gap. CDR3 size: 14 residues. Germline V gene lookup returns CDR1 SGHNT and CDR2 YYREEE (reference sequence). This CDR3 is CASSLGTSYSPLHF. CDR3 coding DNA: TGTGCCAGCAGCTTGGGGACTTCCTATTCACCCCTCCACTTT.

V and J are TRBV7-6 and TRBJ2-7, with D tentatively TRBD1 or TRBD2 (5 bases each). This CDR3 comprises 14 residues. Trimming took off 0 bases at V and 5 bases at J, with 11 bases between the two ends. CDR1 is SGHVS and CDR2 is FNYEAQ in the germline V gene. The CDR3, as DNA: TGTGCCAGCAGCTTAGCGGGGGTTCTGAACGAGCAGTACTTC. Protein sequence: CASSLAGVLNEQYF.

This chain uses TRBV6-1 with TRBJ1-6; D might be TRBD1 (6 bases). The CDR3 is 14 amino acids. V was trimmed by 6 bases and J by 8 bases, leaving 14 bases between them. Germline loops: CDR1 MNHNS, CDR2 SASEGT. In nucleotides, the CDR3 is TGTGCCAGCAGCAACAGGGCCCGGGATTCACCCCTCCACTTT. Translated: CASSNRARDSPLHF.

The rearrangement joins TRBV19 to TRBJ2-4; 11 bases match TRBD2. CDR1 LNHDA and CDR2 SQIVND come from the germline V gene (reference sequence). The CDR3 covers 14 residues. V was pared by 8 bases and J by 7 bases, with 7 bases of the junction left unmatched. In DNA form, the CDR3 reads TGTGCCAGTGCCCCCGGGACTAGCGGTAACATTCAGTACTTC. Amino acid sequence: CASAPGTSGNIQYF.

J is TRBJ2-7 and V is TRBV6-5, with D unclear. The V gene's germline CDR1 is MNHEY and CDR2 SVGAGI. This CDR3 has 14 amino acids. The ends were cut back, 6 bases at V and 7 bases at J, with 19 bases in the middle. The CDR3 DNA follows: TGTGCCAGCAGGCGAGACACGGGCCCTGGAGAGCAGTACTTC. Translating it yields CASRRDTGPGEQYF.

Here the CDR3 reads CASRAQAGETQYF. The CDR3 bases are TGCGCCAGCAGAGCCCAAGCGGGAGAGACCCAGTACTTC. This chain connects TRBV5-1 to TRBJ2-5; D might be TRBD2 (6 bases). The CDR3 length is 13 residues. Germline loops: CDR1 SGHRS, CDR2 YFSETQ. Trimming left V 5 bases short and J 4 bases short, with 12 bases between. Complete variable domain (other parts from reference TRBV5-1 and TRBJ2-5): KAGVTQTPRYLIKTRGQQVTLSCSPISGHRSVSWYQQTPGQGLQFLFEYFSETQRNKGNFPGRFSGRQFSNSRSEMNVSTLELGDSALYLCASRAQAGETQYFGPGTRLLVL.

This chain links TRBV29-1 with TRBJ1-1; TRBD1 might be the D (6 bases). CDR1 and CDR2 (germline): SQVTM, ANQGSEA. CDR3 size: 11 residues. The CDR3 is CIGRGRRVDFF. The CDR3 DNA reads as TGCATCGGGCGGGGGCGACGCGTCGATTTCTTT.

This chain links TRBV15 with TRBJ2-5; no reliable D call. The CDR3 has 15 amino acids. Germline V lookup: CDR1 LNHNV, CDR2 YYDKDF (reference sequence). The V end lost 3 bases, the J end lost 5 bases, and 16 bases lay between the germline ends. In nucleotides, the CDR3 is TGTGCCACCAGCAGGGCACTCGACGCGCGGGAGACCCAGTACTTC. It is translated as CATSRALDARETQYF.

The chain has TRBV29-1 and TRBJ2-1, with D hard to call. The CDR3 extends over 14 amino acids. The germline V gene has CDR1 SQVTM and CDR2 ANQGSEA. Trimming took 2 bases from V and 0 from J, leaving 8 bases between them. CDR3 nucleotide sequence: TGCAGCGTTGAATTAGGAACCTCCTACAATGAGCAGTTCTTC. Translated: CSVELGTSYNEQFF.

The gene calls are TRBV21-1 and TRBJ1-2; TRBD1, as called in the table, went unchecked against the DNA. TRBV21-1 has pseudogene status. The CDR3 totals 16 residues. The CDR3 nucleotides read TGTGCCAGCAGCAAAGGGGGCAGGGGCATTTGGGATGGCTACACCTTC. Translating it yields CASSKGGRGIWDGYTF.

This rearrangement joins TRBV5-1 to TRBJ2-1, with a weak D call TRBD1 (7 bases). The CDR3 consists of 19 residues. Germline V gene sequence: CDR1 SGHRS, CDR2 YFSETQ. V lost 0 bases, J lost 7 bases, and 26 bases lay in between. CDR3 sequence: CASSLAGTEEYRGGNEQFF. The CDR3 DNA is TGCGCCAGCAGCTTGGCCGGGACAGAGGAGTACCGGGGAGGTAATGAGCAGTTCTTC.

The rearrangement links TRBV28 to TRBJ1-5; TRBD1 matches 8 bases. Germline V gives CDR1 MDHEN, CDR2 SYDVKM. The CDR3 length is 14 residues. V gave up 7 bases and J gave up 6 bases; unmatched junction bases: 8. The CDR3 DNA reads TGTGCCAGCAACATCGGGACAGGAGTTCAGCCCCAGCATTTT. Residues: CASNIGTGVQPQHF.

This chain connects TRBV6-5 to TRBJ2-7, with D perhaps assigned TRBD1 or TRBD2 (5 bases each). Trimming cost V 2 bases and J 1 base, with 6 bases left between them. This CDR3 has 13 amino acids. Germline V CDR1 and CDR2: MNHEY, SVGAGI. CDR3 DNA: TGTGCCAGCAGTTACGGGGGATCCTACGAGCAGTACTTC. Translation: CASSYGGSYEQYF.

The CDR3 protein is CASSVTVNTEAFF. The CDR3 nucleotides are TGTGCCAGTAGTGTGACAGTTAACACTGAAGCTTTCTTT. The rearrangement links TRBV19 to TRBJ1-1; possible D gene TRBD1, 5 bases. Trimming removed 5 bases from V and 2 bases from J, with 9 bases in between. The CDR3 runs to 13 residues. From germline, CDR1 is LNHDA and CDR2 SQIVND (reference sequence). Supplemented by reference TRBV19 and TRBJ1-1, the full variable domain reads DGGITQSPKYLFRKEGQNVTLSCEQNLNHDAMYWYRQDPGQGLRLIYYSQIVNDFQKGDIAEGYSVSREKKESFPLTVTSAQKNPTAFYLCASSVTVNTEAFFGQGTRLTVV.

V and J are TRBV6-5 and TRBJ1-1; D is undetermined. Germline CDR1 reads MNHEY; CDR2 reads SVGAGI. CDR3 length: 12 residues. V was clipped by 7 bases and J by 1 base, with 7 bases between them. This chain's CDR3 is CASKDENTEAFF. In DNA, the CDR3 is TGTGCCAGCAAGGACGAGAACACTGAAGCTTTCTTT.

The rearrangement links TRBV2 to TRBJ2-5; possibly TRBD1 for D (6 bases). The CDR3 runs 14 residues. In germline, CDR1 is SNHLY, CDR2 FYNNEI. V dropped 8 bases and J dropped 3 bases, with 16 bases sitting between them. The CDR3 reads CASVAPGQEETQYF. The CDR3 region has the DNA TGTGCCAGCGTTGCACCGGGACAAGAAGAGACCCAGTACTTC.

This clone was counted between two and nine times. The genes are TRBV25-1 and TRBJ1-3; TRBD1 aligns across 10 bases. The length of the CDR3 is 16 residues. Germline CDR1 and CDR2: MGHDK and SYGVNS. Trimming took 5 bases from V and 2 from J; bases not matched to a gene: 6. The CDR3 here is CASSPTGTGAGNTIYF. The CDR3 DNA sequence: TGTGCCAGCAGTCCGACCGGGACAGGGGCTGGAAACACCATATATTTT. Variable domain in full (rest from reference TRBV25-1 and TRBJ1-3): EADIYQTPRYLVIGTGKKITLECSQTMGHDKMYWYQQDPGMELHLIHYSYGVNSTEKGDLSSESTVSRIRTEHFPLTLESARPSHTSQYLCASSPTGTGAGNTIYFGEGSWLTVV.

The rearrangement links TRBV28 to TRBJ1-2; D perhaps matches TRBD1 (5 bases). Trimming removed 2 bases at V and 4 bases at J, with 20 bases between. Looked up from germline, CDR1 is MDHEN and CDR2 is SYDVKM. This CDR3 has 17 residues. This CDR3 is CASSLVGGTRISYGYTF. CDR3 nucleotides: TGTGCCAGCAGTTTAGTCGGGGGGACGAGGATTTCCTATGGCTACACCTTC.

V is TRBV7-9 and J is TRBJ1-1, with D perhaps matching TRBD1 (6 bases). Trimming left V 1 base short and J 8 bases short, with 11 bases between. Germline V gene sequence: CDR1 SEHNR, CDR2 FQNEAQ (reference sequence). The CDR3 runs to 13 residues. CDR3 sequence: CASSLGPQGEAFF. CDR3 sequence (DNA): TGTGCCAGCAGCTTAGGGCCGCAGGGGGAAGCTTTCTTT.

The V and J genes are TRBV2 and TRBJ2-5; no definite D call. The ends were cut back, 5 bases at V and 0 bases at J, with 7 bases in the middle. Germline values: CDR1 SNHLY, CDR2 FYNNEI. The CDR3 consists of 13 residues. CDR3 sequence: CASSFTYQETQYF. In DNA form, the CDR3 reads TGTGCCAGCAGTTTCACCTACCAAGAGACCCAGTACTTC. The full variable domain, with the rest looked up from reference TRBV2 and TRBJ2-5, is EPEVTQTPSHQVTQMGQEVILRCVPISNHLYFYWYRQILGQKVEFLVSFYNNEISEKSEIFDDQFSVERPDGSNFTLKIRSTKLEDSAMYFCASSFTYQETQYFGPGTRLLVL.

This chain links TRBV18 with TRBJ2-5, with TRBD1 as a possible D gene (7 bases). V lost 6 bases and J 1 base, leaving 18 bases between the germline ends. Germline assignment: CDR1 KGHSH and CDR2 LQKENI. The CDR3 is made up of 16 amino acids. As DNA, the CDR3 is TGTGCCAGCTCGCCAAACAGGGGAGGCCTCCAAGAGACCCAGTACTTC. It is translated as CASSPNRGGLQETQYF.

This chain uses TRBV5-1 with TRBJ2-1; weak D call: TRBD2 (5 bases). Germline CDR1 reads SGHRS; CDR2 reads YFSETQ. The CDR3 is 15 amino acids. With 0 bases removed from V and 7 bases from J, the gap between germline ends came to 14 bases. The CDR3 here is CASSLDGNVRNEQFF. As DNA, the CDR3 is TGCGCCAGCAGCTTGGACGGGAATGTACGGAATGAGCAGTTCTTC.

J is TRBJ2-7 and V is TRBV19; a weak D match, TRBD2 (6 bases). This CDR3 has 15 amino acids. The germline V gene encodes CDR1 LNHDA and CDR2 SQIVND (reference sequence). V gave up 3 bases and J gave up 0 bases, with 12 bases separating them. The CDR3 DNA is TGTGCCAGTAGTATCTCGCGGGGTAGCTCCTACGAGCAGTACTTC. Translating it yields CASSISRGSSYEQYF.

The CDR3 DNA reads TGTGCCAGCAGCTTATCGCCTGAGCGGGGCACTGAAGCTTTCTTT. It yields the protein CASSLSPERGTEAFF. This chain uses TRBV11-2 with TRBJ1-1; D is unclear. CDR3 length: 15 amino acids. V lost 2 bases and J 4 bases, leaving 14 bases between the germline ends. CDR1 SGHAT and CDR2 FQNNGV come from the germline V gene.

The CDR3 DNA follows: TGTGCCAGTAGGGAGGGAAGAGACAATTACGAGCAGTACTTC. As protein: CASREGRDNYEQYF. The V call is TRBV19, the J call TRBJ2-5; D may be TRBD2 (6 bases). With the DNA end fitting TRBJ2-7 better, the J assignment may be wrong. Germline values: CDR1 LNHDA, CDR2 SQIVND (reference sequence). This CDR3 contains 14 residues.

The J gene is TRBJ1-2, the V gene TRBV2, with a weak D call TRBD1 (5 bases). The CDR3 covers 13 residues. CDR1 and CDR2 from the germline V gene are SNHLY and FYNNEI. V shed 3 bases and J shed 4 bases, with 9 bases lying between them. The CDR3 nucleotides read TGTGCCAGCAGTGACAGGGCCCCCTATGGCTACACCTTC. Its protein product is CASSDRAPYGYTF.

This chain connects TRBV7-8 to TRBJ2-2, with D perhaps TRBD1 (5 bases). Germline CDR1 SGHVS, CDR2 FQNEAQ. V dropped 5 bases and J dropped 0 bases, with 10 bases sitting between them. The CDR3 spans 15 residues. The CDR3 reads CASSTATANTGELFF. The DNA of the CDR3 is TGTGCCAGCAGCACGGCGACAGCGAACACCGGGGAGCTGTTTTTT. The full variable domain, with the rest looked up from reference TRBV7-8 and TRBJ2-2, is GAGVSQSPRYKVAKRGQDVALRCDPISGHVSLFWYQQALGQGPEFLTYFQNEAQLDKSGLPSDRFFAERPEGSVSTLKIQRTQQEDSAVYLCASSTATANTGELFFGEGSRLTVL.

The rearrangement joins TRBV7-9 to TRBJ1-1, with 8 positions matching TRBD1. J gave up 2 bases and V 2 bases, and 4 bases lay outside the gene matches. The CDR3 is 15 residues long. Germline lookup yields CDR1 SEHNR and CDR2 FQNEAQ (reference sequence). CDR3 DNA sequence: TGTGCCAGCAGCTTAAGGACAGGGCCTAACACTGAAGCTTTCTTT. Its translation is CASSLRTGPNTEAFF.

The V gene is TRBV14, the J gene TRBJ2-1, with D uncertain. Trimming took off 4 bases at V and 3 bases at J, with 7 bases between the two ends. The CDR3 has 13 amino acids. Germline V gives CDR1 SGHDN, CDR2 FVKESK. The CDR3 sequence: CASSPDIYNEQFF. The DNA of the CDR3 is TGTGCCAGCAGCCCTGACATCTACAATGAGCAGTTCTTC.

The chain employs TRBV19 and TRBJ1-2; the match to TRBD1 covers 7 bases. The germline V gene encodes CDR1 LNHDA and CDR2 SQIVND (reference sequence). This CDR3 contains 18 residues. Germline trimming cut 1 base from V and 1 base from J; bases unmatched to any gene: 12. In DNA form, the CDR3 reads TGTGCCAGTAGTATAGTGGGGACAGTTCTACCTCATAACTATGGCTACACCTTC. This sequence encodes CASSIVGTVLPHNYGYTF.

The chain has TRBV6-9 and TRBJ1-2; D unresolved. Germline values: CDR1 MNHGY, CDR2 SVAAGI. The CDR3 extends over 13 amino acids. V was clipped by 3 bases and J by 10 bases, with 15 bases between them. In DNA form, the CDR3 reads TGTGCCAGCAGTTACGATCCTAGTGGGGTCTACACCTTC. It encodes CASSYDPSGVYTF.